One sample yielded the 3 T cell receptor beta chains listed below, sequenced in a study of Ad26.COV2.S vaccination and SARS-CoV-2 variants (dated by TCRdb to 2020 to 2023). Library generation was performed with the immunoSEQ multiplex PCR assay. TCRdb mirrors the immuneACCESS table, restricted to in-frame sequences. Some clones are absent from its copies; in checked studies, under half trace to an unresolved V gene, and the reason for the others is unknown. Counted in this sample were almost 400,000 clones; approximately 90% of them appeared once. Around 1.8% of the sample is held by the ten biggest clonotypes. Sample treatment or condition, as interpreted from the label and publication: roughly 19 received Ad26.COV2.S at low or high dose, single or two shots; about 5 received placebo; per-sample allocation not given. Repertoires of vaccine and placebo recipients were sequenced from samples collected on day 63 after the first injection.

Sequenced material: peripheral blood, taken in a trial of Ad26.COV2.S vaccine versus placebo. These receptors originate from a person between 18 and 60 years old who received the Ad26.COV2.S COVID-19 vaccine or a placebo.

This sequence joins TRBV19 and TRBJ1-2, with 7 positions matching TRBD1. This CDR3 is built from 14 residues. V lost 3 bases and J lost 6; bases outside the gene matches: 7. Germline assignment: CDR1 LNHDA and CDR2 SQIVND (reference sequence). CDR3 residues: CASSMLGQLHGYTF. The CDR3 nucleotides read TGTGCCAGTAGTATGTTGGGACAGTTACATGGCTACACCTTC.

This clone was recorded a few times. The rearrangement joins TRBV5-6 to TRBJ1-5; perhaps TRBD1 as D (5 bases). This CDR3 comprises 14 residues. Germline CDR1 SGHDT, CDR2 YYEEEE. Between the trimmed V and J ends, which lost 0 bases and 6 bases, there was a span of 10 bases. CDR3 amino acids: CASSLGSGSQPQHF. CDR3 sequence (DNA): TGTGCCAGCAGCTTGGGCTCAGGGAGTCAGCCCCAGCATTTT.

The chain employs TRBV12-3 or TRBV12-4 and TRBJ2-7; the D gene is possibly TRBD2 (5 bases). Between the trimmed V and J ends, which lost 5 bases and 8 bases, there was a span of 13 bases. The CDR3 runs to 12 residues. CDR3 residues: CASSVDSSKQYF. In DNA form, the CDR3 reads TGTGCCAGCAGTGTGGACTCCTCGAAGCAGTACTTC.